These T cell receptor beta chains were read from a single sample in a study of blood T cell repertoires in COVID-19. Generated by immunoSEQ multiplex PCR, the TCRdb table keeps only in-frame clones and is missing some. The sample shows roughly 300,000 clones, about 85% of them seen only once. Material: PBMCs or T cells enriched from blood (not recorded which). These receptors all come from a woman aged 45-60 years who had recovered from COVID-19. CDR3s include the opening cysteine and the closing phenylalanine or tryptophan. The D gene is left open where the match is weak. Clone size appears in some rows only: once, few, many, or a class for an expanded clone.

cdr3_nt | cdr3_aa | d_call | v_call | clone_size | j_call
TGCGCCAGCAGTGGCAGGGCGAGCTCCTACGAGCAGTACTTC | CASSGRASSYEQYF | . | TRBV5-1 | . | TRBJ2-7
TGTGCCAGCTCACTGCGGGACAGGGCGAGCTATGGCTACACCTTC | CASSLRDRASYGYTF | TRBD1 | TRBV18 | . | TRBJ1-2
TGTGCCAGCAGCTTAATGGGACAGGCCGGGGGATACGAGCAGTACTTC | CASSLMGQAGGYEQYF | TRBD1 | TRBV5-4 | . | TRBJ2-7
TGTGCCAGCAGCTTAGCCGGGGGGCCTACCGGTGAGCAGTTCTTC | CASSLAGGPTGEQFF | . | TRBV11-2 | once | TRBJ2-1
TGTGCCAGCATGGTAGCATTGAACACCGGGGAGCTGTTTTTT | CASMVALNTGELFF | . | TRBV27 | once | TRBJ2-2
TGTGCCAGTAGTTCCTGGGGGGGCACTGAAGCTTTCTTT | CASSSWGGTEAFF | . | TRBV19 | . | TRBJ1-1
TGTGCCAGTGAGTGGCGGGAAACCTACGAGCAGTACTTC | CASEWRETYEQYF | . | TRBV9 | once | TRBJ2-7
TGTGCCAGTACCCTTCGGGCGGGAGAGAGGACAGATACGCAGTATTTT | CASTLRAGERTDTQYF | TRBD2 | TRBV19 | . | TRBJ2-3
TGTGCCAGCAGCCCACACAGCTCTAACTATGGCTACACCTTC | CASSPHSSNYGYTF | . | TRBV11-2 | . | TRBJ1-2
TGTGCCAGCAGCTCGTATCAGGATGAAAAACTGTTTTTT | CASSSYQDEKLFF | . | TRBV7-2 | . | TRBJ1-4
TGCGCCAGCAGCCAAGATGACAGGGCCCCAGGGCAGTATTTT | CASSQDDRAPGQYF | TRBD1 | TRBV4-1 | . | TRBJ2-3
TGTGCCAGTAGTATGCGGCGGCCCACCTATGGCTACACCTTC | CASSMRRPTYGYTF | . | TRBV19 | . | TRBJ1-2
TGCGCCAGCAGCCTACAGGGAAACGATGGCTACACCTTC | CASSLQGNDGYTF | . | TRBV4-1 | few | TRBJ1-2
TGTGCCAGCTCACCACCGAGCGGCAACGAGCAGTACTTC | CASSPPSGNEQYF | . | TRBV18 | . | TRBJ2-7
TGTGCCAGTAAGGGGGGGGGTCAAGAGACCCAGTACTTC | CASKGGGQETQYF | . | TRBV19 | . | TRBJ2-5
TGTGCCAGCAGCTTCCCAAATTTGGTAACAAGAGCCACAGGTACGCAGTATTTT | CASSFPNLVTRATGTQYF | . | TRBV5-6 | . | TRBJ2-3
TGTGCCAGCAACCCAACATTAGGACTAGCGGGGGGCGCAAAGTCCTACAATGAGCAGTTCTTC | CASNPTLGLAGGAKSYNEQFF | TRBD2 | TRBV7-8 | . | TRBJ2-1
TGTGCCAGCAGTGCAGCCCGGTGGGAGAACAATGAGCAGTTCTTC | CASSAARWENNEQFF | . | TRBV6-1 | . | TRBJ2-1
TGTGCCAGCAGTGAAGACAGGATCTACTACGAGCAGTACTTC | CASSEDRIYYEQYF | . | TRBV2 | few | TRBJ2-7
TGTGCCAGCAGTTTACAATTAAACCGACACATATATGGCTACACCTTC | CASSLQLNRHIYGYTF | . | TRBV28 | . | TRBJ1-2
TGTGCCAGCAGCTTATACACAGCTGCTAACTATGGCTACACCTTC | CASSLYTAANYGYTF | . | TRBV7-9 | . | TRBJ1-2
TGTGCCACCAGCAGAGACCCCCTAGTTCTTTATGGCTACACCTTC | CATSRDPLVLYGYTF | . | TRBV15 | . | TRBJ1-2
TGTGCCAGGGGGGGGCCGTTTGACACCGGGGAGCTGTTTTTT | CARGGPFDTGELFF | . | TRBV19 | few | TRBJ2-2
TGTGCCAGTAGTTGGCAGGGGGCGCGGAATACGCAGTATTTT | CASSWQGARNTQYF | TRBD1 | TRBV19 | . | TRBJ2-3
TGCGCCAGCAGCCAACAGGGGCGAGGGGAGACCCAGTACTTC | CASSQQGRGETQYF | . | TRBV4-1 | once | TRBJ2-5
TGTGCCAGCAGCGTAGCTACTGCTCACCCGAGCTCCTACAATGAGCAGTTCTTC | CASSVATAHPSSYNEQFF | . | TRBV9 | . | TRBJ2-1
TGTGCCAGCGGCGGGATCCAGGGAGAGACCCAGTACTTC | CASGGIQGETQYF | . | TRBV6-5 | few | TRBJ2-5
TGTGCCAGCAGTTTTCGGGGGTCTGGAAACACCATATATTTT | CASSFRGSGNTIYF | . | TRBV28 | once | TRBJ1-3
TGTGCCAGTAGTATTCTTCGACAGGGCGCTGAAGCTTTCTTT | CASSILRQGAEAFF | TRBD1 | TRBV19 | . | TRBJ1-1
TGCGCCAGCAGTGAGTTAATCAATCAGCCCCAGCATTTT | CASSELINQPQHF | . | TRBV10-1 | . | TRBJ1-5
TGTGCCAGCAGCCGCACCGGGACAGGGAGGTACAATGAGCAGTTCTTC | CASSRTGTGRYNEQFF | TRBD1 | TRBV11-1 | . | TRBJ2-1
TGTGCCAGCAGCTTGACAGAAAGCACAGATACGCAGTATTTT | CASSLTESTDTQYF | . | TRBV5-4 | . | TRBJ2-3
TGTGCCAGCGCGAGGGGGACTGAAGCTTTCTTT | CASARGTEAFF | . | TRBV6-5 | . | TRBJ1-1
TGTGCCAGCAGTGAATCGCAGGTGAATCAGCCCCAGCATTTT | CASSESQVNQPQHF | . | TRBV2 | . | TRBJ1-5
TGTGCCAGCAGTCCACCGAGTAACTATGGCTACACCTTC | CASSPPSNYGYTF | . | TRBV27 | . | TRBJ1-2
TGTGCCAGCGAACTGGTCCGGGGGAAAACAAAATATGGCTACACCTTC | CASELVRGKTKYGYTF | . | TRBV5-3 | . | TRBJ1-2
TGTGCCAGCAGGTTAACAGTTTCAACTAATGAAAAACTGTTTTTT | CASRLTVSTNEKLFF | . | TRBV2 | . | TRBJ1-4
TGCGCCAGCAGCCCAGGACAGAAGGACACCGGGGAGCTGTTTTTT | CASSPGQKDTGELFF | . | TRBV4-3 | . | TRBJ2-2
TGTGCCAGCTCAGCTACAGGAGATACTGAAGCTTTCTTT | CASSATGDTEAFF | . | TRBV18 | once | TRBJ1-1
TGTGCCAGCAGCCGCCAGGGGGGCCGCACAGATACGCAGTATTTT | CASSRQGGRTDTQYF | . | TRBV6-5 | . | TRBJ2-3
TGCAGTGCCGCCTCGGGATGGGGCTACACCTTC | CSAASGWGYTF | . | TRBV20-1 | once | TRBJ1-2
TGTGCCAGCAGCCAAGTGATGGGGCGAAATGGCTACACCTTC | CASSQVMGRNGYTF | . | TRBV14 | . | TRBJ1-2
TGCGCCAGCAGCCAAGAACAGGGGGCGAGCACAGATACGCAGTATTTT | CASSQEQGASTDTQYF | TRBD1 | TRBV4-1 | . | TRBJ2-3
TGTGCCAGTAGTATAAGACAGCCCTCTGGGGATGAGCAGTTCTTC | CASSIRQPSGDEQFF | . | TRBV19 | . | TRBJ2-1